This T cell receptor (beta chain) was identified during a study of monozygotic twins with inflammatory bowel disease. TCRdb re-called the 5' RACE reads; one entry per CDR3 protein, DNA not given. With a few hundred thousand distinct CDR3 sequences in the sample, the ten largest clones hold approximately 1.6%. The CDR3 contains 12 residues. Looked up from germline, CDR1 is SGHDT and CDR2 is YYEEEE. The specimen was blood. The chain combines TRBV5-6 with TRBJ2-5; TCRdb proposes TRBD1, but this gene call is untestable without DNA. The TCR sequence derives from a human donor with ulcerative colitis or Crohn's disease, or a healthy co-twin of an affected twin (not recorded which). The CDR3 reads CASSRPFAAQYF.